A selection of T cell receptor beta chains follows, all from one sample in a study of vaccination and CD4 T cells after COVID-19. TCRdb analysed the PCR reads with MiXCR anew, one entry per CDR3 protein. The profile shows about 25,000 distinct CDR3 sequences, approximately 49% of them singletons. Their antigens are not known. Input material: CD4+ T cells from blood, cultured in vitro. Every receptor here comes from a human donor who had recovered from COVID-19. Both conserved end residues are part of each CDR3. The order of the fields is D gene, clone size, V gene, J gene, CDR3 DNA, CDR3 protein. A D gene is named only where the DNA matches it firmly. Expanded clones are given a class, and other clones once, few, many or no size at all.

NA	NA	TRBV6-4	TRBJ1-1	TGTGCCAGCAGTGAGGGGCTCAGCACTGAAGCTTTCTTT	CASSEGLSTEAFF
TRBD2	NA	TRBV28	TRBJ2-3	TGTGCCAGCAGCCGACCGCTAGCGGGACCATACACAGATACGCAGTATTTT	CASSRPLAGPYTDTQYF
NA	NA	TRBV6-5	TRBJ2-5	TGTGCCAGCAGTTACTTGGCAGCGAAAGAGACCCAGTACTTC	CASSYLAAKETQYF
NA	NA	TRBV6-1	TRBJ2-7	TGTGCCAGCACTGCCCAAATACCCAACCTTTACGAGCAGTACTTC	CASTAQIPNLYEQYF
TRBD1	NA	TRBV6-1	TRBJ1-1	TGTGCCAGCAGTCCCGACAGGGCCTATGTAGACACTGAAGCTTTCTTT	CASSPDRAYVDTEAFF
NA	medium-sized	TRBV23-1	TRBJ2-7	TGCGCCAGCAGTCAAGACAGTTACGAGCAGTACTTC	CASSQDSYEQYF
NA	NA	TRBV5-5	TRBJ1-6	TGTGCCAGCAGCTTGGGCCCGTTTGGTTCACCCCTCCACTTT	CASSLGPFGSPLHF
TRBD2	NA	TRBV20-1	TRBJ2-2	TGCAGTGCTAGTGGGCTAGCGGGTAACACCGGGGAGCTGTTTTTT	CSASGLAGNTGELFF
NA	few	TRBV30	TRBJ2-3	TGTGCCTGGAGACGTACAGATACGCAGTATTTT	CAWRRTDTQYF
NA	NA	TRBV28	TRBJ1-1	TGTGCCAGCAGTTTGGGGCTGAACACTGAAGCTTTCTTT	CASSLGLNTEAFF
TRBD1	NA	TRBV24-1	TRBJ2-3	TGTGCCACCAGTCACGGCAGGGGGACCCTAGGACCTAGCACAGATACGCAGTATTTT	CATSHGRGTLGPSTDTQYF
NA	NA	TRBV20-1	TRBJ2-4	TGCAGTGCTGGGATAGCGGTAGCCAAAAACATTCAGTACTTC	CSAGIAVAKNIQYF
TRBD2	NA	TRBV6-5	TRBJ2-7	TGTGCCAGCAGTTACTCTGTAGCGGGAGTCTACGAGCAGTACTTC	CASSYSVAGVYEQYF
TRBD2	NA	TRBV20-1	TRBJ2-3	TGCAGTGCCACTAGCGGGGGAAGCACAGATACGCAGTATTTT	CSATSGGSTDTQYF
NA	NA	TRBV7-3	TRBJ2-7	TGTGCCAGCAGCTTGAGTCGGAGCAGCCTTTACGAGCAGTACTTC	CASSLSRSSLYEQYF
NA	NA	TRBV4-1	TRBJ1-2	TGCGCCAGCAGCCAAGCTACAGCTTGGGGTGGCTACACCTTC	CASSQATAWGGYTF
TRBD2	NA	TRBV6-1	TRBJ2-1	TGTGCCAGCAGTGAACTAGCGGGCTCCTACAATGAGCAGTTCTTC	CASSELAGSYNEQFF
NA	once	TRBV15	TRBJ2-5	TGTGCCACCAGCAGAGATTTGGGGGTACAAGAGACCCAGTACTTC	CATSRDLGVQETQYF
NA	few	TRBV12-3/TRBV12-4	TRBJ1-5	TGTGCCAGCAGTTTACGGGGTCTCAATCAGCCCCAGCATTTT	CASSLRGLNQPQHF
NA	once	TRBV10-3	TRBJ1-4	TGTGCCATCAGTGAGAAGGAGGGAGATAAACTGTTTTTT	CAISEKEGDKLFF
NA	few	TRBV7-9	TRBJ1-1	TGTGCCAGCAGCTTATCCCTGGGTGTAGCTTTCTTT	CASSLSLGVAFF
NA	NA	TRBV20-1	TRBJ2-1	TGCAGTGCTAGGGCCCACAGGATCGGTAATGAGCAGTTCTTC	CSARAHRIGNEQFF
NA	NA	TRBV9	TRBJ1-2	TGTGCCAGCAGCGTAGCATCAGCTAACTATGGCTACACCTTC	CASSVASANYGYTF
NA	medium-sized	TRBV5-1	TRBJ1-4	TGCGCCAGCAGCGAGCAGGGAAGAGGAAATGAAAAACTGTTTTTT	CASSEQGRGNEKLFF
TRBD1	few	TRBV20-1	TRBJ2-2	TGCAGTGCCTACTCCCACACAGGGGGCCACGGGGAGCTGTTTTTT	CSAYSHTGGHGELFF
TRBD1	few	TRBV7-2	TRBJ1-5	TGTGCCAGCAGCAGAGAACCGGGACAGCGGAATCAGCCCCAGCATTTT	CASSREPGQRNQPQHF
NA	NA	TRBV20-1	TRBJ1-3	TGCAGTGCCTGGGAAGGCTCTGGAAACACCATATATTTT	CSAWEGSGNTIYF
TRBD1	NA	TRBV9	TRBJ2-5	TGTGCCAGCAGCGTAGTTGGGGGGACAGGTCAAGAGACCCAGTACTTC	CASSVVGGTGQETQYF
TRBD2	NA	TRBV20-1	TRBJ2-1	TGCAGTGCTAGAGGGTTCCGACTAGCGGAAGGGGCCTATGAGCAGTTCTTC	CSARGFRLAEGAYEQFF
NA	few	TRBV19	TRBJ1-2	TGTGCCAGTAGTATAGTCCGACAGCTTAACTATGGCTACACCTTC	CASSIVRQLNYGYTF
NA	NA	TRBV7-9	TRBJ2-2	TGTGCCCCAGCGTCGGGGGCCAGGGGATCAGCGAACACCGGGGAGCTGTTTTTT	CAPASGARGSANTGELFF
NA	NA	TRBV30	TRBJ2-3	TGTGCCTGGAGTGGGGGAAGCGATACGCAGTATTTT	CAWSGGSDTQYF
NA	NA	TRBV4-2	TRBJ1-1	TGTGCCAGCAGCCAAGAATCGTGGAACACTGAAGCTTTCTTT	CASSQESWNTEAFF
TRBD2	NA	TRBV6-1	TRBJ2-7	TGTGCCAGCAGAGGACTAGCGATAACCTACGAGCAGTACTTC	CASRGLAITYEQYF
NA	NA	TRBV27	TRBJ1-2	TGTGCCAGCAGTAGGTACAGTAACTATGGCTACACCTTC	CASSRYSNYGYTF
NA	NA	TRBV19	TRBJ2-3	TGTGCCAGTAGTATAGTCCCCTCCGGCCAGGGTGTGGCAGATACGCAGTATTTT	CASSIVPSGQGVADTQYF
TRBD1	NA	TRBV6-1	TRBJ2-4	TGTGCCAGCAGTCTGGACAGGGCCGTTATTCAGTACTTC	CASSLDRAVIQYF
TRBD1	NA	TRBV20-1	TRBJ1-5	TGCAGTGCTTCCACAGGGGTTAGCAATCAGCCCCAGCATTTT	CSASTGVSNQPQHF
TRBD1	NA	TRBV18	TRBJ1-2	TGTGCCAGCTCACCAGGAACAGGGGCTGGCTACACCTTC	CASSPGTGAGYTF
NA	NA	TRBV29-1	TRBJ2-3	TGCAGCGCCGGCAGCGGTGGCACAGATACGCAGTATTTT	CSAGSGGTDTQYF
NA	NA	TRBV27	TRBJ2-3	TGTGCCAGCAGTCAGACCATGAATACGCAGTATTTT	CASSQTMNTQYF
NA	few	TRBV7-2	TRBJ1-2	TGTGCCAGCAGCTTAGTACAAGCCCTACGATCCTCTAGCTATGGCTACACCTTC	CASSLVQALRSSSYGYTF
TRBD1	NA	TRBV28	TRBJ1-2	TGTGCCAGCAGCCACACCCCCCAGGGGGCTAACTATGGCTACACCTTC	CASSHTPQGANYGYTF
NA	medium-sized	TRBV7-8	TRBJ2-6	TGTGCCAGCAGCTTAGTAGGGGTGAGCTCTGGGGCCAACGTCCTGACTTTC	CASSLVGVSSGANVLTF
TRBD1	NA	TRBV12-3/TRBV12-4	TRBJ2-5	TGTGCCAGCAGTAAATTCCGGGACAGCCAAGAGACCCAGTACTTC	CASSKFRDSQETQYF
NA	few	TRBV7-9	TRBJ1-6	TGTGCCAGCAGCTTAGGGGACACTAGTTCACCCCTCCACTTT	CASSLGDTSSPLHF
TRBD2	few	TRBV20-1	TRBJ2-1	TGCAGGGGACTAGCGGGAGGCAATGAGCAGTTCTTC	CRGLAGGNEQFF
TRBD2	NA	TRBV6-1	TRBJ2-7	TGTGCCAGCAAAAAAACCGGGACTACTGCCTACGAGCAGTACTTC	CASKKTGTTAYEQYF
NA	NA	TRBV11-3	TRBJ2-7	TGTGCCAGCAGTCCCGGGACAAGGGGTCCCTACGAGCAGTACTTC	CASSPGTRGPYEQYF
TRBD1	NA	TRBV20-1	TRBJ1-5	TGCAGTGCTAGAGATCCCGGACAGGGGCCCCTTAGGCCCCAGCATTTT	CSARDPGQGPLRPQHF
TRBD1	few	TRBV25-1	TRBJ2-3	TGTGCCAGCAGTGGCTGGACAGGGGGCCCTACGCAGTATTTT	CASSGWTGGPTQYF
NA	NA	TRBV7-2	TRBJ2-3	TGTGCCAGCAGCGATTTCTGGACGGAGGGGGACACAGATACGCAGTATTTT	CASSDFWTEGDTDTQYF
NA	few	TRBV19	TRBJ2-5	TGTGCCAGTAGTATCCTGATAGGAGGCGGAGAGACCCAGTACTTC	CASSILIGGGETQYF
NA	NA	TRBV27	TRBJ2-5	TGTGCCAGCAGACCAGCCAGACAGATCGGGGAGACCCAGTACTTC	CASRPARQIGETQYF
TRBD2	medium-sized	TRBV7-8	TRBJ2-3	TGTGCCAGCAGCCGACTAGCGGGGGGTCTCACAGATACGCAGTATTTT	CASSRLAGGLTDTQYF